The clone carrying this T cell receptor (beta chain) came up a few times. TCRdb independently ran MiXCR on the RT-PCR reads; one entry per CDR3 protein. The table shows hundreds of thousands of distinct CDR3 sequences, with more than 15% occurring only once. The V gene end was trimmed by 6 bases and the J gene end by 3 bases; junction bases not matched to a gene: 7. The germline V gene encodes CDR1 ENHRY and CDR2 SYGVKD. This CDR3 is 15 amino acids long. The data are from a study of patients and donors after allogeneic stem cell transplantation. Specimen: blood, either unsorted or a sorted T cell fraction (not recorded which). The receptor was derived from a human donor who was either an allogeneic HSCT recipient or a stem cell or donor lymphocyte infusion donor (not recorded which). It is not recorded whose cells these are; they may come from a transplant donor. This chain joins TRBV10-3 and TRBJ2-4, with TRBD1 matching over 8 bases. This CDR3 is CAISRDRLDKNIQYF. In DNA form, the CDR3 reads TGTGCCATCAGCAGGGACAGGTTGGACAAAAACATTCAGTACTTC.